This T cell receptor beta chain was identified during a study of monozygotic twins with cystic fibrosis. General study results and limits: Co-twins had the most similar V usage for 13 of 16 pairs, J for 8. Age, concordance and disease severity did not associate with shared CDR3 numbers. Monozygotic CF twins shared more identical nucleotide clonotypes than unrelated patients. Median Simpson clonality of 0.0095 suggested naive T cells predominated.

Germline CDR1 SGHRS, CDR2 YFSETQ. This CDR3 spans 15 amino acids. Deletions cut 0 bases from V and 3 bases from J, with 13 bases between. This clone is a singleton in its sample. Its antigen is currently unknown. Using immunoSEQ multiplex PCR, the repertoire was profiled, and TCRdb retains in-frame clones only, with some absent. The data contain some 15,000 clones, about 85% of them singletons. The sequenced sample consisted of blood. The V call is TRBV5-1, the J call TRBJ2-7; no clear D gene. This TCR was recovered from a boy aged 10-17 years with cystic fibrosis. This chain's CDR3 is CASSLGRTEVYEQYF. The CDR3 bases are TGCGCCAGCAGCTTGGGCCGGACGGAAGTCTACGAGCAGTACTTC.